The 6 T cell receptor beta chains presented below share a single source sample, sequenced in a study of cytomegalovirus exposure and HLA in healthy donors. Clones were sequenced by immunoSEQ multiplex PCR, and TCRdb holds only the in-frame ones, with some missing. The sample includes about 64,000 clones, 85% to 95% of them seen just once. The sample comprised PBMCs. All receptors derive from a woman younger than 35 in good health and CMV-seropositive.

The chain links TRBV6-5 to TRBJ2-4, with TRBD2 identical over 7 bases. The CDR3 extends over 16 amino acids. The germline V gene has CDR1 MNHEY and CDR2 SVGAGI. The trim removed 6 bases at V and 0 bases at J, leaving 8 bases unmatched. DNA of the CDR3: TGTGCCAGCAGCTACGGCGGGGGTTTAGCCAAAAACATTCAGTACTTC. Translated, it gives CASSYGGGLAKNIQYF.

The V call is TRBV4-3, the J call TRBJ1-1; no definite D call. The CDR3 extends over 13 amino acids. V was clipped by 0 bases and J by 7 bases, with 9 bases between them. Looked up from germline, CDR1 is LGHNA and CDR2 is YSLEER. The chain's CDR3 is CASSQDRAREAFF. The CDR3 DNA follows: TGCGCCAGCAGCCAAGATCGCGCACGTGAAGCTTTCTTT.

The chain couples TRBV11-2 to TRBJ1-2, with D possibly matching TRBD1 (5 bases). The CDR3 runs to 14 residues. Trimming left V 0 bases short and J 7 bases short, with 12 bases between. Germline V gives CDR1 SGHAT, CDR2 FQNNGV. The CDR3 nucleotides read TGTGCCAGCAGCTTAGATCTGACAGTGAGTGGCTACACCTTC. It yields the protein CASSLDLTVSGYTF.

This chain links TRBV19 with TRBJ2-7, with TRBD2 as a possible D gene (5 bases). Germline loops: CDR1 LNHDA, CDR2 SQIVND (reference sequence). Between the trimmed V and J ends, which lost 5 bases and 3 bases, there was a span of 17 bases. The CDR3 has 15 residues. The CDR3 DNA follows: TGTGCCAGTAGTGCAGGAAGAGGACTCTACTACGAGCAGTACTTC. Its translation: CASSAGRGLYYEQYF.

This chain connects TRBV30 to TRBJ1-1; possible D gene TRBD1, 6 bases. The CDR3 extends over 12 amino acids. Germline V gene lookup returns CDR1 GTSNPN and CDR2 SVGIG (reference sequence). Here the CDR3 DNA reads TGTGGTGGGGACAATCAGGGCACTGAAGCTTTCTTT. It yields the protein CGGDNQGTEAFF.

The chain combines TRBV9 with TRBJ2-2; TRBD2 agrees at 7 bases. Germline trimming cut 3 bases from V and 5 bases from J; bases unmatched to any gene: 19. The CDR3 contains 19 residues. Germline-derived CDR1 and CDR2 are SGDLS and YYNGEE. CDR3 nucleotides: TGTGCCAGCAGCGCCCACCCAAGGCAGGGAGGGAGAAAAACCGGGGAGCTGTTTTTT. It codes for CASSAHPRQGGRKTGELFF. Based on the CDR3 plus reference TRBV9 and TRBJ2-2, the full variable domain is DSGVTQTPKHLITATGQRVTLRCSPRSGDLSVYWYQQSLDQGLQFLIQYYNGEERAKGNILERFSAQQFPDLHSELNLSSLELGDSALYFCASSAHPRQGGRKTGELFFGEGSRLTVL.